A single sample is the source of the 27 T cell receptor beta chains below, sequenced in a study of cytomegalovirus exposure and HLA in healthy donors (dated by TCRdb to between 2016 and 2019). The library was prepared using the immunoSEQ multiplex PCR assay. For the multiplex PCR, a mixture combining 60 forward primers for TCR Vbeta segments and 13 reverse primers for TCR Jbeta segments was used. Sourced from immuneACCESS, this table was stored by TCRdb with only in-frame sequences that have V and J called. A share of the clones is absent; for the studies checked, an unresolved V gene accounts for under half, and the remainder has no known explanation. The sample table includes some 72,000 clones. The leading ten clones occupy 0.83% of the sample. Source material: PBMCs. Receptors were obtained from a boy aged 5-17 years in good health and CMV-seronegative.

The chain joins TRBV5-4 to TRBJ1-1, with TRBD1 matching over 8 bases. In germline, CDR1 is SGHNT, CDR2 YYREEE (reference sequence). With 5 bases clipped from V and 3 bases from J, the junction kept 9 bases outside the gene matches. This CDR3 contains 15 residues. The CDR3 region has the DNA TGTGCCAGCAGGACCCCAGGGGGCCCCTACACTGAAGCTTTCTTT. This codes for CASRTPGGPYTEAFF.

The rearrangement joins TRBV19 to TRBJ2-7; D not resolved. V lost 2 bases, J lost 6 bases, and 14 bases lay in between. CDR3 size: 14 residues. CDR1 is LNHDA, CDR2 SQIVND, per germline (reference sequence). The CDR3 DNA reads as TGTGCCAGTAGTATACACTCTCCGGTCGGCGAGCAGTACTTC. This translates into CASSIHSPVGEQYF.

The chain couples TRBV6-5 to TRBJ1-1, with 7 bases identical to TRBD1. The V and J ends lost 4 bases and 1 base, in that order; junction bases with no gene match: 3. Germline CDR1 is MNHEY and CDR2 is SVGAGI. The CDR3 is 14 residues long. The chain's CDR3 is CASSSTGRNTEAFF. The DNA of the CDR3 is TGTGCCAGCAGTTCGACAGGGAGGAACACTGAAGCTTTCTTT.

The chain combines TRBV7-9 with TRBJ1-4; 7 nucleotides line up with TRBD1. The CDR3 is 14 amino acids. Trimming removed 5 bases from V and 5 bases from J; junction bases left unmatched: 5. Per germline, CDR1 SEHNR and CDR2 FQNEAQ (reference sequence). The CDR3 loop is CASSQGTDNEKLFF. The CDR3 nucleotides are TGTGCCAGCAGCCAAGGGACAGACAATGAAAAACTGTTTTTT.

The chain combines TRBV18 with TRBJ2-7; TRBD2 is a possible D gene (6 bases). The CDR3 is made up of 15 amino acids. Germline V gives CDR1 KGHSH, CDR2 LQKENI. The V and J ends lost 3 bases and 5 bases respectively, with 17 bases between them. CDR3 DNA sequence: TGTGCCAGCTCACCCCTGCAGGAGGGCCTCGACGAGCAGTACTTC. Its protein product is CASSPLQEGLDEQYF.

The V and J genes are TRBV9 and TRBJ2-7, with 11 nucleotides matching TRBD2. The CDR3 totals 18 residues. The ends lost 0 bases at V and 3 bases at J; junction bases unmatched: 11. The germline V gene has CDR1 SGDLS and CDR2 YYNGEE. CDR3 sequence: CASSVDNSGLAGGYEQYF. CDR3 in DNA: TGTGCCAGCAGCGTAGATAATTCGGGCCTAGCGGGGGGCTACGAGCAGTACTTC.

The chain has TRBV4-1 and TRBJ2-7; 7 nucleotides agree with TRBD1. CDR1 and CDR2 from the germline V gene are MGHRA and YSYEKL. The CDR3 consists of 12 residues. V shed 4 bases and J 7 bases; nucleotides not matched to a gene: 4. The CDR3 sequence: CASSRDRAEQYF. DNA of the CDR3: TGCGCCAGCAGCCGCGACAGGGCAGAGCAGTACTTC.

The chain recombines TRBV4-3 with TRBJ2-3; the D gene is possibly TRBD1 (5 bases). Germline V gives CDR1 LGHNA, CDR2 YSLEER. V lost 3 bases, J lost 3 bases, and 16 bases lay in between. The CDR3 covers 16 residues. CDR3 sequence reads: CASSHTRQQATDTQYF. The CDR3 coding sequence is TGCGCCAGCAGCCACACCCGACAGCAAGCTACAGATACGCAGTATTTT.

The V call is TRBV5-1, the J call TRBJ2-2; 9 bases align to TRBD1. Germline V gene sequence: CDR1 SGHRS, CDR2 YFSETQ. CDR3 length equals 17 residues. The ends lost 3 bases at V and 3 bases at J; junction bases unmatched: 9. This CDR3 reads CASSSVTGGAYTGELFF. CDR3 coding DNA: TGCGCCAGCAGCTCAGTTACAGGGGGCGCTTACACCGGGGAGCTGTTTTTT.

CDR3 in DNA: TGTGCCAGCAGGAGACTAGCGGGGGAGCAGTACTTC. Translating it yields CASRRLAGEQYF. The chain uses TRBV2 and TRBJ2-7, with TRBD2 identical over 11 bases. This CDR3 spans 12 amino acids. V shed 6 bases and J 7 bases; nucleotides not matched to a gene: 2. Per the germline V gene, CDR1 is SNHLY and CDR2 is FYNNEI.

The rearrangement joins TRBV4-3 to TRBJ2-7; maybe TRBD1 (5 bases). Trimming took 1 base from V and 2 from J, leaving 6 bases between them. Germline CDR1 reads LGHNA; CDR2 reads YSLEER. The CDR3 has 13 residues. CDR3 DNA sequence: TGCGCCAGCAGCCAAGCACAGGCCTACGAGCAGTACTTC. Protein: CASSQAQAYEQYF.

This chain links TRBV5-1 with TRBJ1-1, with no clear D. V lost 5 bases, J lost 8 bases, and 13 bases lay in between. Germline V lookup: CDR1 SGHRS, CDR2 YFSETQ. The CDR3 contains 12 residues. CDR3 residues: CASSGSGTEAFF. The CDR3 DNA reads as TGCGCCAGCAGTGGTAGCGGTACAGAAGCTTTCTTT.

The rearrangement links TRBV4-1 to TRBJ1-2; no clear D gene. V lost 3 bases to trimming and J lost 3 bases, with 14 bases between them. CDR3 length: 15 residues. CDR1 MGHRA and CDR2 YSYEKL come from the germline V gene. The CDR3 DNA is TGCGCCAGCAGCCATACCGCGACAAGTGACTATGGCTACACCTTC. Translation gives CASSHTATSDYGYTF.

The V gene is TRBV14, the J gene TRBJ2-1; tentatively, D is TRBD1 (6 bases). From germline, CDR1 is SGHDN and CDR2 FVKESK. The germline V and J ends were trimmed by 5 bases and 6 bases, with 11 bases remaining between them. CDR3 length: 13 residues. CDR3 sequence: CASSESGANEQFF. CDR3 nucleotide sequence: TGTGCCAGCAGCGAATCAGGGGCCAATGAGCAGTTCTTC.

V is TRBV6-1 and J is TRBJ1-2; TRBD1 aligns across 7 bases. The germline gives CDR1 MNHNS, CDR2 SASEGT. V gave up 6 bases and J gave up 8 bases; unmatched junction bases: 9. This CDR3 spans 13 amino acids. The CDR3 sequence is CASRDRQLGGYTF. DNA of the CDR3: TGTGCCAGCAGGGACAGGCAGTTGGGGGGCTACACCTTC.

The rearrangement uses TRBV2 and TRBJ1-1, with D perhaps TRBD1 (6 bases). The V end was cut by 3 bases, the J end by 5 bases, with 13 bases between. There are 14 residues in the CDR3. Germline CDR1 is SNHLY and CDR2 is FYNNEI. The CDR3 loop is CASSEWGGDTEAFF. The CDR3 DNA follows: TGTGCCAGCAGTGAGTGGGGGGGCGATACTGAAGCTTTCTTT. The variable domain in full, completed from reference TRBV2 and TRBJ1-1, reads EPEVTQTPSHQVTQMGQEVILRCVPISNHLYFYWYRQILGQKVEFLVSFYNNEISEKSEIFDDQFSVERPDGSNFTLKIRSTKLEDSAMYFCASSEWGGDTEAFFGQGTRLTVV.

The J gene is TRBJ1-1, the V gene TRBV2, with D possibly being TRBD1 (6 bases). V gave up 8 bases and J gave up 5 bases, with 15 bases separating them. The germline CDR1 and CDR2 sequences are SNHLY and FYNNEI. There are 13 residues in the CDR3. CDR3 region: CASGVGGRTEAFF. CDR3 DNA sequence: TGTGCCAGCGGAGTCGGGGGGCGGACTGAAGCTTTCTTT.

The J gene is TRBJ2-7, the V gene TRBV6-1; TRBD2 might be the D (6 bases). The CDR3 consists of 15 residues. CDR1 is MNHNS and CDR2 is SASEGT in the germline V gene. Trimming took 7 bases from V and 4 from J, leaving 20 bases between them. The CDR3 DNA reads as TGTGCCAGCACTCCGGGCGGGACCTTAGGGTACGAGCAGTACTTC. Translating gives CASTPGGTLGYEQYF.

As regards this clone: Its ends do not fully match the called genes, so a read error is possible. The chain uses TRBV6-5 and TRBJ1-1, with D tentatively TRBD1 (5 bases). Germline-derived CDR1 and CDR2 are MNHEY and SVGAGI. The CDR3 extends over 14 amino acids. The CDR3 spells CASSYQGWSTEDFF. In DNA form, the CDR3 reads TGTGCCAGCAGTTACCAGGGTTGGAGCACTGAAGATTTCTTT.

The chain recombines TRBV5-1 with TRBJ1-5; 8 bases map to TRBD1. The germline CDR1 and CDR2 sequences are SGHRS and YFSETQ. CDR3 length: 16 amino acids. The V and J ends lost 0 bases and 2 bases, in that order; junction bases with no gene match: 4. The CDR3 is CASSLAGGEGNQPQHF. The CDR3 bases are TGCGCCAGCAGCTTGGCAGGGGGCGAAGGCAATCAGCCCCAGCATTTT.

The gene calls are TRBV2 and TRBJ2-1, with 14 bases that match TRBD2. Germline lookup yields CDR1 SNHLY and CDR2 FYNNEI. This CDR3 region has 18 residues. Trimming cost V 6 bases and J 1 base; bases outside gene matches: 8. The CDR3 protein is CASRDGTSGGYSYNEQFF. The CDR3 DNA follows: TGTGCCAGCAGGGACGGGACTAGCGGGGGCTATTCCTACAATGAGCAGTTCTTC. Full variable domain (outside the CDR3, taken from reference TRBV2 and TRBJ2-1): EPEVTQTPSHQVTQMGQEVILRCVPISNHLYFYWYRQILGQKVEFLVSFYNNEISEKSEIFDDQFSVERPDGSNFTLKIRSTKLEDSAMYFCASRDGTSGGYSYNEQFFGPGTRLTVL.

The rearrangement joins TRBV18 to TRBJ1-2; 7 nucleotides line up with TRBD1. Germline lookup yields CDR1 KGHSH and CDR2 LQKENI. There are 15 residues in the CDR3. With 3 bases clipped from V and 1 base from J, the junction kept 5 bases outside the gene matches. This CDR3 is CASSPDRTDNYGYTF. DNA of the CDR3: TGTGCCAGCTCACCGGACAGGACCGATAACTATGGCTACACCTTC.

V is TRBV11-2 and J is TRBJ2-5; D unresolved. The germline V gene has CDR1 SGHAT and CDR2 FQNNGV. This CDR3 comprises 13 residues. The V gene lost 5 bases and the J gene lost 6 bases, with 13 bases spanning the gap. The CDR3 DNA sequence: TGTGCCAGCAGCCCCCTGCGGTTCCAGACCCAGTACTTC. This encodes CASSPLRFQTQYF.

For the CDR3, the DNA is TGTGCCAGCAGCTTAACCGGACTAGCGGGAGCGGGCAATGAGCAGTTCTTC. It translates to CASSLTGLAGAGNEQFF. The chain is built from TRBV7-9 and TRBJ2-1; 13 bases line up with TRBD2. V gave up 2 bases and J gave up 6 bases; unmatched junction bases: 7. From germline, CDR1 is SEHNR and CDR2 FQNEAQ (reference sequence). This CDR3 comprises 17 residues.

As concerns this clone: One end of the junction is discordant with germline, which a read error may explain. The chain couples TRBV11-2 to TRBJ1-1; D unclear. The CDR3 has 16 residues. Germline CDR1 SGHAT, CDR2 FQNNGV. The CDR3 protein is CASSLDPGLGDTEAFF. The CDR3 DNA sequence: TGTGCCAGCAGCCTAGACCCGGGGTTGGGAGACACTGAAGCTTTCTTT.

V gene TRBV6-4 combines with J gene TRBJ2-2; TRBD2 matches 7 bases. V shed 5 bases, J shed 2 bases, and the junction held 5 bases outside the gene matches. This CDR3 comprises 15 residues. The germline CDR1 and CDR2 sequences are MRHNA and SNTAGT. DNA of the CDR3: TGTGCCAGCAGTCCCCTAGCGGACAACACCGGGGAGCTGTTTTTT. Its protein product is CASSPLADNTGELFF.

This chain connects TRBV5-1 to TRBJ2-7, with TRBD1 as a possible D gene (6 bases). The CDR3 is 13 residues long. The V end was cut by 4 bases, the J end by 2 bases, with 10 bases between. Germline values: CDR1 SGHRS, CDR2 YFSETQ. The CDR3 DNA follows: TGCGCCAGCAGCCCGGGACAACCCTACGAGCAGTACTTC. It is translated as CASSPGQPYEQYF.